This TCR beta chain was sequenced during a study of CD8 T cells in Susac syndrome (dated by TCRdb to between 2018 and 2020). Some background on the complete study: Repertoire sequencing was used to test whether CD8+ T cell activation and differentiation in Susac syndrome was antigen driven. The study compared CD8+ T cell repertoire clonality among roughly 12 healthy donors, 14 Susac syndrome patients and fewer than 19 multiple sclerosis patients. Study-level results and caveats: The number of individuals in the TCR sequencing and HLA analysis was acknowledged as relatively small.

On this clonotype: Its antigen remains unidentified. No base-level quality is on record; no much larger clone is a single base apart.

The CDR3 runs 14 residues from the cysteine to the phenylalanine. Of the read, only the CDR3 DNA is kept; its 42 bases are in frame from base 1. CDR1 and CDR2 are drawn from the germline V gene (reference sequence): DFQATT, SNEGSKA. The V and J ends are trimmed by 6 bases and 2 bases, leaving 14 bases between them. High-throughput TCR beta sequencing profiled peripheral blood CD8+ and CD4+ T cells from healthy donors, Susac syndrome patients and multiple sclerosis patients. The multiple sclerosis controls were treatment-naive patients whose relapsing-remitting disease, either stable or active, fulfilled the revised McDonald criteria. Bulk CD8+ and CD4+ T cells were purified by magnetic negative isolation, whereas CD8+ TEMRA cells were enriched by FACS. Blood was drawn into EDTA tubes, processed within 24 hours, and PBMCs were isolated by density gradient centrifugation. PBMCs intended for TCR sequencing were cryopreserved in liquid nitrogen and were subsequently thawed in a 37 degrees C water bath. The sorted or isolated CD4+, CD8+ and CD8+ TEMRA cells had a purity of 90% or higher.

RNA was extracted with the RNeasy kit and about 0.5 to 1 ug was reverse transcribed using random hexamers. The immunoSEQ multiplex PCR assay, covering 54 Vbeta and 13 Jbeta segments, was used to amplify TCR beta CDR3 regions. To correct PCR amplification bias, a synthetic template baseline was used for both primer optimization and computational correction. The study's processing was this. Reads were annotated to V, D and J genes according to IMGT and were analyzed with immunoSEQ Analyzer, with only productive sequences retained. Clonality was calculated as one minus the Shannon entropy normalized by log2 of the number of productive unique sequences. For each patient and control, public and private clones were evaluated within the 100 most prevalent clones. Susac-specific clones were defined as absent from healthy and MS cohorts, around 1,000 published viral clones and other ImmuneACCESS disease sequences. Using fastp trimming at Q25 and MiXCR clonotype assembly, TCRdb reanalyzed the public sequencing data and kept in-frame beta chains. Rows matching on CDR3 protein sequence are summarized as one entry with the most common DNA and genes. The V and J calls were determined by TCRdb, not by the authors. A total of approximately 140,000 distinct CDR3 sequences appear in this sample, roughly 80% of them only once. 0.45% to 0.6% of the sample rests with the top ten.

This chain is built from TRBV20-1 and TRBJ2-1; the D gene is perhaps TRBD2, on 6 matching bases. This receptor was obtained from a human donor with multiple sclerosis. Sequencing input: CD8+ T cells from PBMCs. DNA sequence: TGCAGTGCCACCGGCGGGGTTACCTACAATGAGCAGTTCTTC. Translated, this gives CSATGGVTYNEQFF.